This TCR beta chain was profiled in a study of T cell changes during pregnancy in multiple sclerosis. J lost 7 bases, V lost 5 bases, and 9 bases had no gene match. Germline V gene sequence: CDR1 SEHNR, CDR2 FQNEAQ (reference sequence). The CDR3 consists of 15 residues. Some clones are missing from TCRdb's copy, which holds only in-frame ones; the method was immunoSEQ multiplex PCR. The data contain fewer than 65,000 clones, approximately 95% of them singletons. Sequencing was performed on CD4+ T cells from peripheral blood mononuclear cells, taken in the third trimester of pregnancy. The chain recombines TRBV7-9 with TRBJ2-1; 9 positions match TRBD1. The receptor comes from a female donor with multiple sclerosis, enrolled in a pregnancy study. The CDR3 reads CASSDTGGAKNEQFF. CDR3 DNA sequence: TGTGCCAGCAGCGATACAGGGGGCGCGAAGAATGAGCAGTTCTTC.